These T cell receptor beta chains were read from a single sample in a study of cytotoxic CD8 clonotypes in ibrutinib-treated CLL. Assay: immunoSEQ multiplex PCR; the TCRdb copy retains only in-frame clones and omits some. The sample records some 50,000 clones, about 57% being singletons. Sequencing used PBMCs, obtained after 24 months of ibrutinib treatment. These receptors all stem from a human donor with chronic lymphocytic leukemia. Each CDR3 is given with its conserved first and last residue.

cdr3_aa: CASSGLAGSDTQYF
j_call: TRBJ2-3
v_call: TRBV10-1

cdr3_aa: CASSADHQETQYF
j_call: TRBJ2-5
v_call: TRBV6-1

cdr3_aa: CASSMVSGAGGTDTQYF
j_call: TRBJ2-3
v_call: TRBV19

cdr3_aa: CASRSGTSSYNEQFF
j_call: TRBJ2-1
v_call: TRBV7-2

cdr3_aa: CSVEVTGTGNTIYF
j_call: TRBJ1-3
v_call: TRBV29-1

cdr3_aa: CASSEGNQPQHF
j_call: TRBJ1-5
v_call: TRBV2

cdr3_aa: CSARSFPDTF
j_call: TRBJ1-2
v_call: TRBV20-1

cdr3_aa: CASTTRVGGGTDTQYF
j_call: TRBJ2-3
v_call: TRBV5-4

cdr3_aa: CASSITTGDYGYTF
j_call: TRBJ1-2
v_call: TRBV5-1

cdr3_aa: CASSLSPQTGDGYTF
j_call: TRBJ1-2
v_call: TRBV5-1

cdr3_aa: CASSLTSGGVETQYF
j_call: TRBJ2-5
v_call: TRBV4-1

cdr3_aa: CASSSPPSGADTQYF
j_call: TRBJ2-3
v_call: TRBV27

cdr3_aa: CASSEGTSGSYEQYF
j_call: TRBJ2-7
v_call: TRBV6-1

cdr3_aa: CASSGGPGNQPQHF
j_call: TRBJ1-5
v_call: TRBV4-1

cdr3_aa: CASSSDRVADTQYF
j_call: TRBJ2-3
v_call: TRBV7-6

cdr3_aa: CASRGSNEKLFF
j_call: TRBJ1-4
v_call: TRBV14

cdr3_aa: CATSFYRGTEAFF
j_call: TRBJ1-1
v_call: TRBV15

cdr3_aa: CASRTGTENSPLHF
j_call: TRBJ1-6
v_call: TRBV12-5

cdr3_aa: CSVEFVRDKAVYGYTF
j_call: TRBJ1-2
v_call: TRBV29-1

cdr3_aa: CSVGEIRGELFF
j_call: TRBJ1-4
v_call: TRBV29-1

cdr3_aa: CSVGGTSGNEQFF
j_call: TRBJ2-1
v_call: TRBV29-1

cdr3_aa: CASRGTASYGYTF
j_call: TRBJ1-2
v_call: TRBV19

cdr3_aa: CASSAGQPSYEQYF
j_call: TRBJ2-7
v_call: TRBV9

cdr3_aa: CASSLSGTMPNSPLHF
j_call: TRBJ1-6
v_call: TRBV27

cdr3_aa: CATQSGGTNNEQFF
j_call: TRBJ2-1
v_call: TRBV10-3

cdr3_aa: CASSIQAGDQETQYF
j_call: TRBJ2-5
v_call: TRBV19

cdr3_aa: CASRSGTGGIGELFF
j_call: TRBJ2-2
v_call: TRBV5-4

cdr3_aa: CASSLWVLGQGGNEQFF
j_call: TRBJ2-1
v_call: TRBV5-1

cdr3_aa: CASSLADSLNYGYTF
j_call: TRBJ1-2
v_call: TRBV5-1

cdr3_aa: CASSVVVGRMNTEAFF
j_call: TRBJ1-1
v_call: TRBV9

cdr3_aa: CSVFSGGQNTGELFF
j_call: TRBJ2-2
v_call: TRBV29-1

cdr3_aa: CASSLAYGVSYNEQFF
j_call: TRBJ2-1
v_call: TRBV7-9

cdr3_aa: CASSSSTVDTQYF
j_call: TRBJ2-3
v_call: TRBV27

cdr3_aa: CASSQGAQRTQYF
j_call: TRBJ2-3
v_call: TRBV4-2

cdr3_aa: CASSIVRTSISGANVLTF
j_call: TRBJ2-6
v_call: TRBV19

cdr3_aa: CASSYLLGGNYGYTF
j_call: TRBJ1-2
v_call: TRBV6-5

cdr3_aa: CASSRWGDRETQYF
j_call: TRBJ2-5
v_call: TRBV27

cdr3_aa: CASSWASGRDYEQYF
j_call: TRBJ2-7
v_call: TRBV6-5

cdr3_aa: CASRATGRNTGELFF
j_call: TRBJ2-2
v_call: TRBV2

cdr3_aa: CAWSGARQLRETQYF
j_call: TRBJ2-5
v_call: TRBV30

cdr3_aa: CSVARDRGTEQYF
j_call: TRBJ2-7
v_call: TRBV29-1

cdr3_aa: CAISDLTGPHYEQYF
j_call: TRBJ2-7
v_call: TRBV10-3

cdr3_aa: CATSREARGNTEAFF
j_call: TRBJ1-1
v_call: TRBV15

cdr3_aa: CASSSGFRGARDEQYF
j_call: TRBJ2-7
v_call: TRBV5-1

cdr3_aa: CSAAGQGGTGELFF
j_call: TRBJ2-2
v_call: TRBV29-1

cdr3_aa: CASSQGLATDTQYF
j_call: TRBJ2-3
v_call: TRBV5-5

cdr3_aa: CSVPQDKAGSRMNTEAFF
j_call: TRBJ1-1
v_call: TRBV29-1

cdr3_aa: CASSLIRYEQYF
j_call: TRBJ2-7
v_call: TRBV28

cdr3_aa: CASSWLQGALDNSPLHF
j_call: TRBJ1-6
v_call: TRBV27

cdr3_aa: CASSQTAPQYF
j_call: TRBJ2-3
v_call: TRBV14

cdr3_aa: CASSEPPGNIQYF
j_call: TRBJ2-4
v_call: TRBV6-1

cdr3_aa: CASSRTGLTEAFF
j_call: TRBJ1-1
v_call: TRBV6-4

cdr3_aa: CASSQGLAGAWEQYF
j_call: TRBJ2-7
v_call: TRBV4-1

cdr3_aa: CASSSGQGANEQFF
j_call: TRBJ2-1
v_call: TRBV5-1

cdr3_aa: CSARERDTIYF
j_call: TRBJ1-3
v_call: TRBV20-1

cdr3_aa: CASSESTLAGTPNTEAFF
j_call: TRBJ1-1
v_call: TRBV10-2

cdr3_aa: CATEAVYGYTF
j_call: TRBJ1-2
v_call: TRBV28

cdr3_aa: CASSEWPSGGFSYNEQFF
j_call: TRBJ2-1
v_call: TRBV6-1

cdr3_aa: CASSREQGGEQFF
j_call: TRBJ2-1
v_call: TRBV5-4